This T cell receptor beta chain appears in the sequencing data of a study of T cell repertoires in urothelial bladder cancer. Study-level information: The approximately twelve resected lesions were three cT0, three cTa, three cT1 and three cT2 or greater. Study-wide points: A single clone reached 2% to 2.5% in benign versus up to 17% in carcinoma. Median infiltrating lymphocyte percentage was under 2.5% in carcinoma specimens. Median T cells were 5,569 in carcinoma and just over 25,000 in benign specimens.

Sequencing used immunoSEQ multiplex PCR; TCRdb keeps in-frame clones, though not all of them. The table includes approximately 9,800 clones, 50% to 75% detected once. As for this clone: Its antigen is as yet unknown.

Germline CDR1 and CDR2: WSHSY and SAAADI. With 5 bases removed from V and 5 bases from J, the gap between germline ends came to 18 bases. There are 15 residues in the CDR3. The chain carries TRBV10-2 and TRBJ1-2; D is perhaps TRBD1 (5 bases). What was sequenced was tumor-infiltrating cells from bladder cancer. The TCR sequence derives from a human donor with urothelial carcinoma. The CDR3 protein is CASSSHGTDLYGYTF. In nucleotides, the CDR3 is TGCGCCAGCAGTTCCCACGGGACCGACCTATATGGCTACACCTTC.